These 6 T cell receptor beta chains were all obtained from the same sample, sequenced in a study of blood T cell repertoires in COVID-19. Sequencing was performed with immunoSEQ multiplex PCR; in TCRdb, only in-frame clones are kept and a portion is missing. The profile shows around 38,000 clones, roughly nine tenths of them singletons. The sample consisted of peripheral blood. These TCRs come from a human donor in a cohort sampled during active COVID-19.

The chain carries TRBV9 and TRBJ2-1, with TRBD2 as a possible D gene (7 bases). This CDR3 spans 15 amino acids. Germline V gives CDR1 SGDLS, CDR2 YYNGEE. Trimming cost V 4 bases and J 10 bases, with 21 bases left between them. This CDR3 is CASSPQGGEGLEQFF. In DNA form, the CDR3 reads TGTGCCAGCAGCCCCCAAGGGGGGGAGGGGCTAGAGCAGTTCTTC.

CDR3 region: CASSPSAGYYGYTF. In nucleotides, the CDR3 is TGTGCCAGCAGTCCCTCCGCAGGGTACTATGGCTACACCTTC. The genes are TRBV27 and TRBJ1-2, with D possibly TRBD1 on 5 matching bases. This CDR3 is built from 14 residues. Germline V gene data show CDR1 as MNHEY and CDR2 as SMNVEV (reference sequence). The germline V and J ends were trimmed by 5 bases and 3 bases, with 13 bases remaining between them.

This clone was observed once. The chain combines TRBV6-2 or TRBV6-3 with TRBJ2-1; 10 nucleotides line up with TRBD2. The CDR3 has 14 residues. Germline CDR1 MNHEY, CDR2 SVGEGT. The trim removed 4 bases at V and 8 bases at J, leaving 5 bases unmatched. CDR3 region: CASSLTSGFYEQFF. The DNA of the CDR3 is TGTGCCAGCAGTTTGACTAGCGGGTTCTATGAGCAGTTCTTC.

This chain connects TRBV18 to TRBJ2-2; possible D gene TRBD2, 6 bases. CDR1 is KGHSH, CDR2 LQKENI, per germline. This CDR3 is 17 amino acids long. CDR3 in DNA: TGTGCAACTACCTGGGGCGGTGCGGGAACGAACACCGGGGAGCTGTTTTTT. This sequence encodes CATTWGGAGTNTGELFF.

The CDR3, as DNA: TGCGCCAGCAGCTCGGGACTAGCGGGGTTCTACACAGATACGCAGTATTTT. Its translation is CASSSGLAGFYTDTQYF. The V call is TRBV5-1, the J call TRBJ2-3, with 13 bases aligning to TRBD2. CDR3 length equals 17 residues. Germline V gives CDR1 SGHRS, CDR2 YFSETQ. V gave up 3 bases and J gave up 2 bases; unmatched junction bases: 6. Full variable domain (outside the CDR3, taken from reference TRBV5-1 and TRBJ2-3): KAGVTQTPRYLIKTRGQQVTLSCSPISGHRSVSWYQQTPGQGLQFLFEYFSETQRNKGNFPGRFSGRQFSNSRSEMNVSTLELGDSALYLCASSSGLAGFYTDTQYFGPGTRLTVL.

This chain joins TRBV7-6 and TRBJ2-7; 10 bases are a match to TRBD1. Germline CDR1 is SGHVS and CDR2 is FNYEAQ. The ends lost 5 bases at V and 2 bases at J; junction bases unmatched: 3. This CDR3 contains 14 residues. The CDR3 reads CASSLGTGAYEQYF. CDR3 coding DNA: TGTGCCAGCAGCCTCGGGACAGGGGCCTACGAGCAGTACTTC.